The 7 T cell receptor beta chains below come from one sample, sequenced in a study of a mutant IDH1 vaccine in newly diagnosed glioma. Time point denoted: week 23, last vaccination. Vaccinated patients received 300 ug of mutant IDH1 20-mer peptide per dose, with topical imiquimod. Some clones are missing from TCRdb's copy, which holds only in-frame ones; the method was immunoSEQ multiplex PCR. The table has tens of thousands of clones, 75% to 85% seen once; the top ten hold roughly 2%. For these receptors, no antigen is known. Sequencing was performed on PBMCs, taken from a glioma patient whose treatment included an IDH1 peptide vaccine. These TCRs come from a young man with glioma. Some clones in this sample may be carry-over from other donors' samples.

The V call is TRBV21-1, the J call TRBJ2-7; the table's D call, TRBD2, was not checked against the DNA. TRBV21-1 is recorded as a pseudogene. The CDR3 is 12 residues long. CDR3 amino acids: CASTPSSYEQYF. CDR3 DNA sequence: TGTGCCAGCACTCCGAGCTCCTACGAGCAGTACTTC.

The CDR3 DNA is TGTGCCAGCAGCCTGGACAGGGTGTACGAGCAGTACTTC. This gives the protein CASSLDRVYEQYF. The V and J genes are TRBV6-1 and TRBJ2-7; 8 nucleotides align to TRBD1. The CDR3 covers 13 residues. Germline CDR1 is MNHNS and CDR2 is SASEGT. J was trimmed by 4 bases and V by 6 bases; bases with no gene match: 5.

This clone came up once. The chain uses TRBV7-9 and TRBJ2-3, with TRBD1 identical over 10 bases. Germline CDR1 reads SEHNR; CDR2 reads FQNEAQ (reference sequence). V lost 5 bases and J lost 4; bases outside the gene matches: 12. The CDR3 is 17 residues long. Here the CDR3 reads CASSPSRDRGQADTQYF. For the CDR3, the DNA is TGTGCCAGCAGCCCATCCCGGGACAGGGGTCAGGCAGATACGCAGTATTTT.

This chain joins TRBV5-6 and TRBJ2-7; 7 bases line up with TRBD1. Germline CDR1 is SGHDT and CDR2 is YYEEEE. The CDR3 is 17 amino acids. Trimming at V came to 4 bases and at J to 6 bases, leaving 19 bases not matched to a gene. The CDR3 protein is CASSQAVKGARAGEQYF. The DNA of the CDR3 is TGTGCCAGCAGCCAGGCGGTGAAGGGGGCGCGTGCCGGCGAGCAGTACTTC.

The chain is built from TRBV27 and TRBJ1-6; D is uncertain. CDR1 is MNHEY and CDR2 is SMNVEV in the germline V gene (reference sequence). CDR3 size: 17 residues. Trimming stripped 2 bases from V and 0 bases from J, with 11 bases between. This CDR3 reads CASSLDLLSSYNSPLHF. The CDR3 nucleotides read TGTGCCAGCAGTTTAGACTTATTGAGCTCCTATAATTCACCCCTCCACTTT.

The rearrangement joins TRBV6-6 to TRBJ1-5; D gene ambiguous. The CDR3 extends over 14 amino acids. Trimming cost V 2 bases and J 5 bases, with 10 bases left between them. CDR1 MNHNY and CDR2 SVGAGI come from the germline V gene (reference sequence). CDR3 residues: CASSYRAGYQPQHF. The CDR3 nucleotides are TGTGCCAGCAGTTACAGAGCGGGATATCAGCCCCAGCATTTT.

CDR3 sequence (DNA): TGCGCCAGCAGCTTGAACTTAGCGGGAGGGTCTGGCGATACGCAGTATTTT. Protein: CASSLNLAGGSGDTQYF. This chain links TRBV5-1 with TRBJ2-3; 11 bases align to TRBD2. The V and J ends lost 1 base and 6 bases, in that order; junction bases with no gene match: 10. The germline CDR1 and CDR2 sequences are SGHRS and YFSETQ. There are 17 residues in the CDR3.